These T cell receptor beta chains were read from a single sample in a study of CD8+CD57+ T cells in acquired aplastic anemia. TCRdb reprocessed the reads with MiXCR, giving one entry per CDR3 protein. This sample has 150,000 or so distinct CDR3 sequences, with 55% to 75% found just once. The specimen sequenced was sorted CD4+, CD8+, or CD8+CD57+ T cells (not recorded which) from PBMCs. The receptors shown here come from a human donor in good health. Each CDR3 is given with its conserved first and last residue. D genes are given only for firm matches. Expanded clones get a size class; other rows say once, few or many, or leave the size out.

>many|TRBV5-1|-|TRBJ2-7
TGCGCCAGCAGCTTGGGACGGCCTTTAGGTTTCTCCTACGAGCAGTACTTC
CASSLGRPLGFSYEQYF
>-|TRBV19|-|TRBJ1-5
TGTGCCAGTAGTATCACGGTCAATTCGCCCCAGCATTTT
CASSITVNSPQHF
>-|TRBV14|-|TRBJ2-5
TGTGCCAGCAGTTATTGGGACAAACCCCAAGAGACCCAGTACTTC
CASSYWDKPQETQYF
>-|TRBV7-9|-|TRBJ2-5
TGTGCCAGCAGCTACCCGGCCCCGGGACCCAGAGGTTATAAGGAGACCCAGTACTTC
CASSYPAPGPRGYKETQYF
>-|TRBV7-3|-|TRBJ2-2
TGTGCCAGCAGCTTAATCTCATCCCCGAACACCGGGGAGCTGTTTTTT
CASSLISSPNTGELFF
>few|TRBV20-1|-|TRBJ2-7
TGCAGTGCTAGAGGTCGGCTTAGCTCCTACGAGCAGTACTTC
CSARGRLSSYEQYF
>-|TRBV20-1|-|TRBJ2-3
TGCAGTGCTAGTTTGCGGACCAGCACAGATACGCAGTATTTT
CSASLRTSTDTQYF
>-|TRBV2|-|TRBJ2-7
TGTGCCAGCGGTCCGAGAGCCCAAGCCTACGAGCAGTACTTC
CASGPRAQAYEQYF
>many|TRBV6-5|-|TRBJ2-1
TGTGCCAGCAGCCCCTCGGGCGTCAGCTCCTACAATGAGCAGTTCTTC
CASSPSGVSSYNEQFF
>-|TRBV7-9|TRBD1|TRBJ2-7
TGCGCCAGCAAGGGAGGGACAGGGAGCTCCTACGAGCAGTACTTC
CASKGGTGSSYEQYF
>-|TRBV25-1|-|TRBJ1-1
TGTGCCAGCAGTTTCGCCGCTTTGAACACTGAAGCTTTCTTT
CASSFAALNTEAFF
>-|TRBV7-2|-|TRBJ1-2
TGTGCCAGCAGCTTACTCAGGGGAGGGAGTGGCTACACCTTC
CASSLLRGGSGYTF
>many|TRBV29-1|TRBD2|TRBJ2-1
TGCAGCGTTGAAGATATGGTAGCGGGAGGTCGAGTTGAGCAGTTCTTC
CSVEDMVAGGRVEQFF
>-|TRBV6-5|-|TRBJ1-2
TGTGCCAGCAGTTATTCAGGGAACTATGGCTACACCTTC
CASSYSGNYGYTF
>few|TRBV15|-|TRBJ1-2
TGTGCCACCAGCAGAGATCGGGGGAACTATGGCTACACCTTC
CATSRDRGNYGYTF
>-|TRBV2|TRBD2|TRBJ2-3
TGTGCCAGCAGAGAGAGCGGGAGTATTGCAGATACGCAGTATTTT
CASRESGSIADTQYF
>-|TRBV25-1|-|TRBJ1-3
TGTGCCAGCGTTACTCTGGCCTCTGGAAACACCATATATTTT
CASVTLASGNTIYF
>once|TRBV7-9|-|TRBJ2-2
TGTGCCAGCAGCGTCCCGTTAGGACGGGAAGCGAACACCGGGGAGCTGTTTTTT
CASSVPLGREANTGELFF
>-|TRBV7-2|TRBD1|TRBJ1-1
TGTGCCAGCAGTGGGGACAGGCCGAACACTGAAGCTTTCTTT
CASSGDRPNTEAFF
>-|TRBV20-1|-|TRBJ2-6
TGCAGTGCTATAGAACAATCTGGGGCCAACGTCCTGACTTTC
CSAIEQSGANVLTF
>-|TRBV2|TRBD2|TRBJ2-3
TGTGCCAGCACGCGGGAGTTCTTGGGTGATACGCAGTATTTT
CASTREFLGDTQYF
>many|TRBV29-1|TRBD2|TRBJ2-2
TGCAGCGCTGTAGCGGGGAACACCGGGGAGCTGTTTTTT
CSAVAGNTGELFF
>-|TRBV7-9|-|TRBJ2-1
TGTGCCAGCAGCGCCGGGCACAATGAGCAGTTCTTC
CASSAGHNEQFF
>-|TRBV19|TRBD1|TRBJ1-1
TGTGCCAGTAGTTTACAGGGGAGGGGCACTGAAGCTTTCTTT
CASSLQGRGTEAFF
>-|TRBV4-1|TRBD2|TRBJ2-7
TGCGCCAGCAGCCAAGACGGGACTAGCGCAGACTACGAGCAGTACTTC
CASSQDGTSADYEQYF
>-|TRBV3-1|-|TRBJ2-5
TGTGCCAGCAGCCGACCTTCAGAAGAGACCCAGTACTTC
CASSRPSEETQYF
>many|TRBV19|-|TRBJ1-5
TGTGCCAGTCTCGCGGGGGCGAGTAGCAATCAGCCCCAGCATTTT
CASLAGASSNQPQHF
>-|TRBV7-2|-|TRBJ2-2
TGTGCCAGCAGCCCCCAACTAGTCGGGGAGCTGTTTTTT
CASSPQLVGELFF
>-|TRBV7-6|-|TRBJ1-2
TGTGCCAGCAGCCCCGGGGCACCCCTCGTCCGCTATGGCTACACCTTC
CASSPGAPLVRYGYTF
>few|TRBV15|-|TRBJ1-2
TGTGCCACCAGCAGAGATGGGGAGTACTATGGCTACACCTTC
CATSRDGEYYGYTF
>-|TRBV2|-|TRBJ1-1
TGTGCCAGCAGCCAACCTGGGAACACTGAAGCTTTCTTT
CASSQPGNTEAFF
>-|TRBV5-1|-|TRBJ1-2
TGCGCCAGCCGCCCAGGAGGATCGGAAGGCTACACCTTC
CASRPGGSEGYTF
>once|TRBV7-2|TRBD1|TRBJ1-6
TGTGCCAGCAGCTTGACAGGGCAAGGCTCACCCCTCCACTTT
CASSLTGQGSPLHF
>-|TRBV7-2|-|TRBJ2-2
TGTGCCAGCAGCTTAACGAGGACCGGGGAGCTGTTTTTT
CASSLTRTGELFF
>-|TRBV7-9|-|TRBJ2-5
TGTGCCAGCACCATTCAAAGGACAGCCACTAAAACTCAAGAGACCCAGTACTTC
CASTIQRTATKTQETQYF
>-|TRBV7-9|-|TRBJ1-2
TGTGCCCTGTATGGACCGGCTATCTATGGCTACACCTTC
CALYGPAIYGYTF
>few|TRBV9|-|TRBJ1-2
TGTGCCAGCAGCGCAGACCTCCGGGACACTTATGGCTACACCTTC
CASSADLRDTYGYTF
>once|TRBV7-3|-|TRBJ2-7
TGTGCCAGCAGCCAAGACCCGGGGGAAGACGAGCAGTACTTC
CASSQDPGEDEQYF
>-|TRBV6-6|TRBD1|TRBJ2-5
TGTGCCAGCAGTTACTCGACTGGACAGGGCCAAGAGACCCAGTACTTC
CASSYSTGQGQETQYF
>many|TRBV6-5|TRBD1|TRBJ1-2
TGTGCCAGCACCTCCGGGGGACAGGGCTATGGCTACACCTTC
CASTSGGQGYGYTF
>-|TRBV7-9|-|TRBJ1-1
TGTGCCAGCAGTGGGGGGCTCTCGAACACTGAAGCTTTCTTT
CASSGGLSNTEAFF
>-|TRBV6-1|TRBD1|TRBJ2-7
TGTGCCAGCAGTGAGGGGTTAGGCAGGGGGTCCTACGAGCAGTACTTC
CASSEGLGRGSYEQYF
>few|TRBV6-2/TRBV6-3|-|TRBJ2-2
TGTGCCAGCATGGTCGGGGGTCGAACCGGGGAGCTGTTTTTT
CASMVGGRTGELFF
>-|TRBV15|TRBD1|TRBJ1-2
TGTGCCACCAGCAGAGATGGGGGACAGTATGGCTACACCTTC
CATSRDGGQYGYTF
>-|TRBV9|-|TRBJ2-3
TGTGCCAGCAGCGCCCTACAGGGTCCAGATACGCAGTATTTT
CASSALQGPDTQYF
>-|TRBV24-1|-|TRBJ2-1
TGTGCCACCAGTGATTTAGGGCTAACCGACTCCTACAATGAGCAGTTCTTC
CATSDLGLTDSYNEQFF
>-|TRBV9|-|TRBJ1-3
TGTGCCAGCAGCTTAGAGGGGAACACCGGGGACACCATATATTTT
CASSLEGNTGDTIYF
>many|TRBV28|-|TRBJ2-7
TGTGCCAGCAGCTTTACCTACGAGCAGTACTTC
CASSFTYEQYF
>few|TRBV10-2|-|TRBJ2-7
TGCGCCAGCAGTGAGACCTACGAGCAGTACTTC
CASSETYEQYF
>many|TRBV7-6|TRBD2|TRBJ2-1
TGTGCCAGCAGCCCTCGACTAGCGAACTACAATGAGCAGTTCTTC
CASSPRLANYNEQFF
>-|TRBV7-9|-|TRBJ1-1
TGTGCCAGCAGCTTATTCGGGGGATCGTGGGACACTGAAGCTTTCTTT
CASSLFGGSWDTEAFF
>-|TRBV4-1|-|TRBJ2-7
TGCGCCAGCAGCAGGGAAGGGCAGGTGGAGCAGTACTTC
CASSREGQVEQYF
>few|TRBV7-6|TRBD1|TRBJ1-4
TGTGCCAGCAGCCCGGACAGGGTCAGTGAAAAACTGTTTTTT
CASSPDRVSEKLFF
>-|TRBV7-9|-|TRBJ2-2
TGTGCCAGCAGCTTAGCTCCGGGGGGCTACGGCGGGGAGCTGTTTTTT
CASSLAPGGYGGELFF